These T cell receptor beta chains were read from a single sample in a study of T cell repertoires in cytomegalovirus infection. Their antigens remain unidentified. Each CDR3 protein is one row after TCRdb ran MiXCR on the reads. The data contain 550,000 to 700,000 distinct CDR3 sequences, over 35% of them singletons. Sequenced here: cultured PBMCs, sampled from culture after CMV antigen stimulation. The receptors were gathered from a human donor in good health (CMV status not recorded). Some clones in this sample may be carry-over from other donors' samples. Both conserved end residues are part of each CDR3. The D gene is left open where the match is weak. Clone size is stated in some rows and not others, as once, few, many or a class when expanded.

cdr3_aa	cdr3_nt	d_call	j_call	v_call	clone_size
CSVVRAVGLAVARGTDTQYF	TGCAGCGTTGTCCGGGCAGTGGGACTAGCGGTTGCCCGAGGCACAGATACGCAGTATTTT	TRBD2	TRBJ2-3	TRBV29-1	once
CASSFVVEQGNGYTF	TGTGCCAGCAGTTTCGTTGTAGAACAGGGGAATGGCTACACCTTC	TRBD1	TRBJ1-2	TRBV28	.
CASSLERGGHNEQFF	TGTGCCAGCAGCTTAGAGCGGGGGGGCCACAATGAGCAGTTCTTC	TRBD2	TRBJ2-1	TRBV7-2	few
CATRGGGLYEQYF	TGTGCCACCCGTGGGGGGGGTCTTTACGAGCAGTACTTC	TRBD2	TRBJ2-7	TRBV2	.
CSARGSEVSPLHF	TGCAGTGCGAGGGGCTCGGAAGTCTCACCCCTCCACTTT	.	TRBJ1-6	TRBV20-1	.
CASGSEETQYF	TGTGCTAGTGGTTCCGAAGAGACCCAGTACTTC	.	TRBJ2-5	TRBV12-5	few
CSAIPSGRSGNEQFF	TGCAGTGCTATCCCTAGCGGGAGATCAGGCAATGAGCAGTTCTTC	TRBD2	TRBJ2-1	TRBV20-1	.
CSVEGGSGADTQYF	TGCAGCGTTGAAGGGGGTTCGGGGGCAGATACGCAGTATTTT	.	TRBJ2-3	TRBV29-1	.
CASSLMSGAYQETQYF	TGTGCCAGCAGCTTAATGAGCGGGGCGTATCAAGAGACCCAGTACTTC	TRBD2	TRBJ2-5	TRBV7-2	many
CASSHLFSSSYEQYF	TGCGCCAGCAGCCACCTTTTCTCTTCCTCCTACGAGCAGTACTTC	.	TRBJ2-7	TRBV4-1	.
CASSLGLAVHEQYF	TGTGCCAGCAGCTTAGGGCTAGCAGTTCACGAGCAGTACTTC	.	TRBJ2-7	TRBV5-6	once
CASSQVRASGIRSYEQYF	TGTGCCAGCAGCCAAGTGCGGGCTAGCGGGATTAGATCCTACGAGCAGTACTTC	TRBD2	TRBJ2-7	TRBV3-1	.
CASSLDFLGNHGYTF	TGTGCCAGCAGCTTAGATTTTCTGGGGAACCATGGCTACACCTTC	.	TRBJ1-2	TRBV7-2	few
CASRPGGRLNSPLHF	TGCGCCAGCAGGCCGGGCGGACGGCTAAATTCACCCCTCCACTTT	.	TRBJ1-6	TRBV10-2	once
CASSYSRAPETQYF	TGTGCCAGCAGTTACTCCCGCGCCCCGGAGACCCAGTACTTC	.	TRBJ2-5	TRBV6-5	.
CASSPTGWQETQYF	TGTGCCAGCAGCCCGACAGGGTGGCAAGAGACCCAGTACTTC	TRBD1	TRBJ2-5	TRBV9	few
CSAREGGSEQYF	TGCAGTGCTAGAGAAGGCGGGAGCGAGCAGTACTTC	TRBD2	TRBJ2-7	TRBV20-1	.
CASSPSRDLTYNEQFF	TGTGCCAGCAGCCCGTCCCGGGACTTGACTTACAATGAGCAGTTCTTC	.	TRBJ2-1	TRBV7-6	few
CASSFRDTGPVSYEQYF	TGTGCCAGCAGCTTCCGGGACACGGGGCCTGTTTCCTACGAGCAGTACTTC	.	TRBJ2-7	TRBV11-3	.
CASSPSTGRQPQHF	TGTGCCAGCTCACCATCGACAGGGAGGCAGCCCCAGCATTTT	TRBD1	TRBJ1-5	TRBV18	once
CASSSGGTGWETQYF	TGTGCCAGCAGCTCGGGAGGTACCGGCTGGGAGACCCAGTACTTC	TRBD2	TRBJ2-5	TRBV7-2	many
CASTYTMGLPYEQYF	TGTGCCAGCACCTATACCATGGGACTTCCCTACGAGCAGTACTTC	.	TRBJ2-7	TRBV12-3/TRBV12-4	few
CSARVGNPYNEQFF	TGCAGTGCTAGAGTTGGAAACCCCTACAATGAGCAGTTCTTC	.	TRBJ2-1	TRBV20-1	.
CASSLVFTGEQFF	TGTGCCAGCAGCTTAGTGTTTACGGGTGAGCAGTTCTTC	.	TRBJ2-1	TRBV11-2	.
CASSPQVVGDQPQHF	TGTGCCAGCAGCCCCCAGGTTGTGGGGGATCAGCCCCAGCATTTT	.	TRBJ1-5	TRBV4-2	.
CASSLGGVAYNEQFF	TGTGCCAGCAGCTTGGGGGGGGTGGCATACAATGAGCAGTTCTTC	TRBD2	TRBJ2-1	TRBV7-2	few
CASSPGLAGVEQYF	TGTGCCAGCAGTCCCGGACTAGCGGGAGTCGAGCAGTACTTC	TRBD2	TRBJ2-7	TRBV12-3/TRBV12-4	.
CASSSAGPGRWEQYF	TGTGCCAGCAGCTCCGCCGGGCCTGGTAGATGGGAGCAGTACTTC	.	TRBJ2-7	TRBV7-2	.
CASSPALGREAFF	TGTGCCAGCAGCCCAGCCCTGGGCAGGGAAGCTTTCTTT	.	TRBJ1-1	TRBV7-6	.
CASSQDPQNTEAFF	TGCGCCAGCAGCCAAGATCCACAGAACACTGAAGCTTTCTTT	.	TRBJ1-1	TRBV4-1	.
CASSEKGDSRGQFF	TGCGCCAGCAGCGAAAAGGGGGACAGTCGGGGGCAGTTCTTC	TRBD1	TRBJ2-1	TRBV5-1	.
CASSLGGRGTDTQYF	TGTGCCAGCAGCTTAGGGGGCAGGGGAACAGATACGCAGTATTTT	.	TRBJ2-3	TRBV7-8	.
CASSLASGRTTGELFF	TGTGCCAGCAGCTTAGCTAGCGGGAGAACTACCGGGGAGCTGTTTTTT	TRBD2	TRBJ2-2	TRBV7-2	many
CASRDRWHEQYF	TGTGCCAGCAGAGACCGCTGGCACGAGCAGTACTTC	.	TRBJ2-7	TRBV2	.
CSVEGGFMNTEAFF	TGCAGCGTTGAAGGGGGATTCATGAACACTGAAGCTTTCTTT	.	TRBJ1-1	TRBV29-1	.